This is a list of T cell receptor beta chains from one sample in a study of CD8 T cells in ankylosing spondylitis. TCRdb used MiXCR to reprocess the 5' RACE reads, holding one entry per CDR3 protein. The sample shows around 120,000 distinct CDR3 sequences, over 7% of them seen only once. The specimen was blood, either unsorted or a sorted T cell fraction (not recorded which). These receptor sequences come from a male donor with ankylosing spondylitis or in good health (not recorded which). Both conserved end residues are part of each CDR3. D genes are given only for firm matches. Size tells how often a clone was seen (once, few, many) or the class of an expanded clone, and some rows leave it out.

j_gene,abundance,d_gene,v_gene,CDR3nt,CDR3aa
TRBJ2-7,many,TRBD2,TRBV20-1,TGCAGTGCTAGAGACCCTCGGGCGATCGGGACTAGCCACCCAGAGCAGTACTTC,CSARDPRAIGTSHPEQYF
TRBJ2-5,many,TRBD1,TRBV29-1,TGCGGGAGCCAGTGGGGACAGGGGACCCAGTACTTC,CGSQWGQGTQYF
TRBJ1-5,-,-,TRBV18,TGTGCCAGCTCACCCGACAGTTTCAATCAGCCCCAGCATTTT,CASSPDSFNQPQHF
TRBJ2-1,-,-,TRBV7-2,TGTGCCAGCAGCTTGGTTGTCTCTCCGAGTGAGCAGTTCTTC,CASSLVVSPSEQFF
TRBJ2-3,many,-,TRBV21-1,TGTGCCAGCAGCAAAGATCGGCGGGCTAGCGGAAGCACAGATACGCAGTATTTT,CASSKDRRASGSTDTQYF
TRBJ2-3,many,TRBD2,TRBV29-1,TGCAGCGTTGCCCGCCTCTTCGCGGGAGGCACAGATACGCAGTATTTT,CSVARLFAGGTDTQYF
TRBJ1-2,many,-,TRBV20-1,TGCAGTGCTAGGGCCTGGAGGGGTGGCTACACCTTC,CSARAWRGGYTF
TRBJ2-7,-,-,TRBV29-1,TGCAGCGTTGGGCAGGGAGGTTATGGCGAGCAGTACTTC,CSVGQGGYGEQYF
TRBJ2-3,many,TRBD2,TRBV5-1,TGCGCCAGCAGCTTGGAACTAGCGGCCACAGATACGCAGTATTTT,CASSLELAATDTQYF
TRBJ2-2,many,-,TRBV12-3/TRBV12-4,TGTGCCAGCAGTTTAGGTGGGGTTCCCTCCCTGATGAACACCGGGGAGCTGTTTTTT,CASSLGGVPSLMNTGELFF
TRBJ2-5,-,-,TRBV29-1,TGCAGCGTTGAAACTGGGGAGACCCAGTACTTC,CSVETGETQYF